The rows below give T cell receptor beta chains drawn from one sample of a study of T cell changes during pregnancy in multiple sclerosis. Clones were read by immunoSEQ multiplex PCR, and TCRdb kept only the in-frame ones, dropping some. The table shows some 97,000 clones, with over 80% occurring only once. The sequencing here drew on peripheral blood, taken after pregnancy. The receptors shown here come from a female donor with multiple sclerosis, enrolled in a pregnancy study. Both conserved end residues are part of each CDR3. Size is omitted from some rows. Given values are once, few, many or a class for expanded clones.

V	J	size	CDR3
TRBV4-3	TRBJ1-1	once	CASSQVPGFRDTEAFF
TRBV27	TRBJ1-6	many	CASSLSRVNSPLHF
TRBV5-1	TRBJ1-6	.	CASSLDASGGPISYNSPLHF
TRBV1	TRBJ1-5	few	CTSSQLIPSHCNQPQHF
TRBV25-1	TRBJ2-3	.	CASSELAGVTDTQYF
TRBV13	TRBJ1-3	.	CASSLDFGAGNTIYF
TRBV6-1	TRBJ1-6	.	CASISGIYNSPLHF
TRBV30	TRBJ1-6	.	CAWRRTGDSPLHF
TRBV7-8	TRBJ2-2	.	CASSLVGGRTGELFF
TRBV10-3	TRBJ1-2	.	CAIRGQFGYTF
TRBV11-3	TRBJ2-1	.	CASSGMSGTGDAEQFF
TRBV5-1	TRBJ2-5	few	CASSAHQGVQETQYF
TRBV25-1	TRBJ1-2	.	CASRSYNYGYTF
TRBV7-6	TRBJ2-3	.	CASSLGLAGGASTDTQYF
TRBV5-1	TRBJ1-2	.	CASSRDSSYGYTF
TRBV7-2	TRBJ1-1	few	CASSSRENTEAFF
TRBV2	TRBJ1-2	.	CASRETGGNGYTF
TRBV7-9	TRBJ2-7	.	CASSQSATNYYEQYF
TRBV19	TRBJ2-4	.	CASSIQGPVAKNIQYF
TRBV6-6	TRBJ1-2	few	CASSYSRDYGYTF
TRBV30	TRBJ1-2	.	CAWSGRGKYGYTF
TRBV19	TRBJ2-7	.	CASSIKRAYEQYF